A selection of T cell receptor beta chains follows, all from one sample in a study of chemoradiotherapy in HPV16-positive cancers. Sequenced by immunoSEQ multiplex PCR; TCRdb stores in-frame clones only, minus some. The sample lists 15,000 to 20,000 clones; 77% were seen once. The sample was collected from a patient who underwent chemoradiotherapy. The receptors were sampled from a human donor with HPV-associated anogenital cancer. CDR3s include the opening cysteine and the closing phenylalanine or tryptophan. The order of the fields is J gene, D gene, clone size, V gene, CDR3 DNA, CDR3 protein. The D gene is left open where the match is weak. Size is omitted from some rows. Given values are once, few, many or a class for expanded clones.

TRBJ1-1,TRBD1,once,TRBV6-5,TGTGCCAGCAGATGGACAGGGAGGACTGAAGCTTTCTTT,CASRWTGRTEAFF
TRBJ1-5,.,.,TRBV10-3,TGTGCCAGCGGTCGGGACACGGTTAGCAATCAGCCCCAGCATTTT,CASGRDTVSNQPQHF
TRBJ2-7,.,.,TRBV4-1,TGCGCCAGCAGCCAAGTTCCAGAATTGAACTACGAGCAGTACTTC,CASSQVPELNYEQYF
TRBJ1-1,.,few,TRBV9,TGTGCCAGCAGCCCCCGAGCCGTATCGTCCACTGAAGCTTTCTTT,CASSPRAVSSTEAFF
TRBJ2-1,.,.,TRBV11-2,TGTGCCAGCAGCTTAGTGACAGTTGGCGAGCAGTTCTTC,CASSLVTVGEQFF
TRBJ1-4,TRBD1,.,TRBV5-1,TGCGCCAGCAGCCCTCTGCCCGACAGGGTTCGGGAAAAACTGTTTTTT,CASSPLPDRVREKLFF
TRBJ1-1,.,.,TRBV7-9,TGTGCCAGCACTAATGATCCCACGAACACTGAAGCTTTCTTT,CASTNDPTNTEAFF
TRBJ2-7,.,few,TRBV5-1,TGCGCCAGCAGCATCCCGGGGACCTACGAGCAGTACTTC,CASSIPGTYEQYF
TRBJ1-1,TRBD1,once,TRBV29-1,TGCAGCGTTGAAGCGCTAAGGGACAGGGGGAATGGGGGGACTGAAGCTTTCTTT,CSVEALRDRGNGGTEAFF
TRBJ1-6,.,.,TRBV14,TGTGCCAGCAGCGAAGGACAGTACGACCTCCACTTT,CASSEGQYDLHF
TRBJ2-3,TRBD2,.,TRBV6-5,TGTGCCAGCAGCCCCCGAAGCGGGGGAATAGATACGCAGTATTTT,CASSPRSGGIDTQYF
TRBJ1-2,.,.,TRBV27,TGTGCCAGCAGGTTAGGGGGTAGGACCAACTATGGCTACACCTTC,CASRLGGRTNYGYTF
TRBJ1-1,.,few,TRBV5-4,TGTGCCAGCAGTGAACTAGGGAGGGAAGCTTTCTTT,CASSELGREAFF
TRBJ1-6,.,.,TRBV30,TGTGCCTGGAGTCCAGGGAGGAATTCACCCCTCCACTTT,CAWSPGRNSPLHF
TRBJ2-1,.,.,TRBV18,TGTGCCAGCTCACCAGTTGGGGGAATAACCTACAATGAGCAGTTCTTC,CASSPVGGITYNEQFF
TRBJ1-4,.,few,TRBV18,TGTGCCAGCTCACCAGCTTATTCGGGTTTTGATGAAAAACTGTTTTTT,CASSPAYSGFDEKLFF
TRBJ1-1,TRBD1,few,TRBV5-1,TGCGCCAGCAGCCTTACGGGACAGGGTACTTACACTGAAGCTTTCTTT,CASSLTGQGTYTEAFF
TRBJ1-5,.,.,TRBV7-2,TGTGCCAGCAGCGCGGGTGGGAGCAATCAGCCCCAGCATTTT,CASSAGGSNQPQHF
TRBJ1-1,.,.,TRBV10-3,TGTGCCATGCGACAGGAACTGAACACTGAAGCTTTCTTT,CAMRQELNTEAFF
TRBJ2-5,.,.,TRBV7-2,TGTGCCAGCAGACAAACAGTTCGGGAGACCCAGTACTTC,CASRQTVRETQYF
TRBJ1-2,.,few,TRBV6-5,TGTGCCAGCAGTATCCACAGCTTCTCTGGCTACACCTTC,CASSIHSFSGYTF
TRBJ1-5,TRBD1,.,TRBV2,TGTGCCAGCAGTGGACAGGGGAGCAATCAGCCCCAGCATTTT,CASSGQGSNQPQHF
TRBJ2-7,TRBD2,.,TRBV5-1,TGCGCCAGCAGCTACTCCGGACTAGGGACCTACGAGCAGTACTTC,CASSYSGLGTYEQYF
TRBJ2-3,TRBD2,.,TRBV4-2,TGTGCCAGCAGCCAAGACCCCAGCGGGGGCACAGATACGCAGTATTTT,CASSQDPSGGTDTQYF
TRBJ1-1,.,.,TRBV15,TGTGCCACCAGCAGAGGGCCGGGGAACACTGAAGCTTTCTTT,CATSRGPGNTEAFF
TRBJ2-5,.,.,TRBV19,TGTGCCAGTAGTATGATGGGCCAGCCCCAAGAGACCCAGTACTTC,CASSMMGQPQETQYF
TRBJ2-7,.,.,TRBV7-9,TGTGCCAGCAGCCAAACCCGCGGGCACTTCTACGAGCAGTACTTC,CASSQTRGHFYEQYF
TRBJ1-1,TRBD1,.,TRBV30,TGTGCCTTCCGGGACAGGGGGACCACTGAAGCTTTCTTT,CAFRDRGTTEAFF
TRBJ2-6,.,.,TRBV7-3,TGTGCCAGCAGCTCCCCGGACAGGGCCAACGTCCTGACTTTC,CASSSPDRANVLTF
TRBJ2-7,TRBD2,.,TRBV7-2,TGTGCCAGCAGCGCCAGCGGGGCCGCCTACGAGCAGTACTTC,CASSASGAAYEQYF
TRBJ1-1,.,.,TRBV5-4,TGTGCCAGCACCCTGGGACAGAACACTGAAGCTTTCTTT,CASTLGQNTEAFF
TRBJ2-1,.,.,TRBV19,TGTGCCAGTAATAGGGGGACTTCCTACAATGAGCAGTTCTTC,CASNRGTSYNEQFF
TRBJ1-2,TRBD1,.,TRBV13,TGTGCCAGCAGCTTAGGCCTGGGGGCAGGGGGCGCCTATGGCTACACCTTC,CASSLGLGAGGAYGYTF
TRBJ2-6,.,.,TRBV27,TGTGCCAGCAGTTTTGACATCAACTCTGGGGCCAACGTCCTGACTTTC,CASSFDINSGANVLTF
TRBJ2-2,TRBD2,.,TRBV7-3,TGTGCCAGCAGCTTAACAAGGACTAGCGGGGGGAACACCGGGGAGCTGTTTTTT,CASSLTRTSGGNTGELFF
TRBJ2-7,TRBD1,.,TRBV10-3,TGTGCCATCAGATACCGGGACAGCAACGAGCAGTACTTC,CAIRYRDSNEQYF
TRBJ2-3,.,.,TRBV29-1,TGCAGCGCCCAAATGGTGGGGGTTGATACGCAGTATTTT,CSAQMVGVDTQYF
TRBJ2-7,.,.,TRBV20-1,TGCAGTGCTCGAAAAACCTACGAGCAGTACTTC,CSARKTYEQYF
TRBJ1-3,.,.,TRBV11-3,TGTGCCAGCAGTTCAGTCTCTGGAAACACCATATATTTT,CASSSVSGNTIYF
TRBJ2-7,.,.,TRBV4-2,TGTGCCAGCAGCCGGATCCAAGGGGAAGAGCAGTACTTC,CASSRIQGEEQYF
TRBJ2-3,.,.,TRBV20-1,TGCAGCGGGGGCACAGATACGCAGTATTTT,CSGGTDTQYF
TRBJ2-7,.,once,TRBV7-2,TGTGCCAGCAGCTTGAGACAGCTATACGAGCAGTACTTC,CASSLRQLYEQYF
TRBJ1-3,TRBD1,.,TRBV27,TGTGCCAGCAGTGGGTATGGGGACAGGGAAAGAGGCACCATATATTTT,CASSGYGDRERGTIYF
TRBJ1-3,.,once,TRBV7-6,TGTGCCAGCAGCACCGACTTGGGCAACACCATATATTTT,CASSTDLGNTIYF
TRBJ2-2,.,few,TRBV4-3,TGCGCCAGCAGCCAGCGGACATACACCGGGGAGCTGTTTTTT,CASSQRTYTGELFF
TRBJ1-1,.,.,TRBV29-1,TGCAGCGTTAGACGACAGTTTGAAGCTTTCTTT,CSVRRQFEAFF
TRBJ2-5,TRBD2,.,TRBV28,TGTGCCAGCAGGCCTAGCGGGGACCAAGAGACCCAGTACTTC,CASRPSGDQETQYF
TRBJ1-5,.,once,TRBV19,TGTGCCAGTAGTCAGTTCATCGGCAGGGAGAATCAGCCCCAGCATTTT,CASSQFIGRENQPQHF